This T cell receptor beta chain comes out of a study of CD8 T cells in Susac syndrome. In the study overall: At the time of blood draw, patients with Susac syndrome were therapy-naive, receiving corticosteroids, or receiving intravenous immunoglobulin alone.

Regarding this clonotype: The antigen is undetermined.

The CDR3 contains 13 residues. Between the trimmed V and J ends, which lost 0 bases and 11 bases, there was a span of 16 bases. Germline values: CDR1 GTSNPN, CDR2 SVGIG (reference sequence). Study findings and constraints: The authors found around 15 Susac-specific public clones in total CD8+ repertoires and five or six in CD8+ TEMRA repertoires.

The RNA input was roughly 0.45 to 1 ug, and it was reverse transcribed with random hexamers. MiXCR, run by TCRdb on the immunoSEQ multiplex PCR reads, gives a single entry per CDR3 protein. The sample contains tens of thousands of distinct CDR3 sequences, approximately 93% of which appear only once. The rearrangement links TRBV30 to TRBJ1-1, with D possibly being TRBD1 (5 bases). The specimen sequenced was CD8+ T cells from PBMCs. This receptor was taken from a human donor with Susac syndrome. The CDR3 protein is CAWSVGEGARAFF. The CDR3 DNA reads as TGTGCCTGGAGTGTAGGGGAAGGGGCTCGGGCTTTCTTT.